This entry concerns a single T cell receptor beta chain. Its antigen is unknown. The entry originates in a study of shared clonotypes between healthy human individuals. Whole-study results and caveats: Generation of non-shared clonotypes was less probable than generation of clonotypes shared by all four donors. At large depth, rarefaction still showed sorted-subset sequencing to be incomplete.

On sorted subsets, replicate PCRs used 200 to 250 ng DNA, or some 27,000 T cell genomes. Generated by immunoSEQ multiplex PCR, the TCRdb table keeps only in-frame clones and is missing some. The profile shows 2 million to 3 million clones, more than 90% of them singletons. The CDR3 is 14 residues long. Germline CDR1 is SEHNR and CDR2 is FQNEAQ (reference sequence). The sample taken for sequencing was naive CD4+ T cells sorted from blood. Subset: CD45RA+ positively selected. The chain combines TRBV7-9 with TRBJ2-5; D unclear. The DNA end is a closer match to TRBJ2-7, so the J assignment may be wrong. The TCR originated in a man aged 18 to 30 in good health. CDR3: CASSLLFVAGEQYF. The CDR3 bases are TGTGCCAGCAGCTTACTGTTCGTAGCTGGCGAGCAGTACTTC.